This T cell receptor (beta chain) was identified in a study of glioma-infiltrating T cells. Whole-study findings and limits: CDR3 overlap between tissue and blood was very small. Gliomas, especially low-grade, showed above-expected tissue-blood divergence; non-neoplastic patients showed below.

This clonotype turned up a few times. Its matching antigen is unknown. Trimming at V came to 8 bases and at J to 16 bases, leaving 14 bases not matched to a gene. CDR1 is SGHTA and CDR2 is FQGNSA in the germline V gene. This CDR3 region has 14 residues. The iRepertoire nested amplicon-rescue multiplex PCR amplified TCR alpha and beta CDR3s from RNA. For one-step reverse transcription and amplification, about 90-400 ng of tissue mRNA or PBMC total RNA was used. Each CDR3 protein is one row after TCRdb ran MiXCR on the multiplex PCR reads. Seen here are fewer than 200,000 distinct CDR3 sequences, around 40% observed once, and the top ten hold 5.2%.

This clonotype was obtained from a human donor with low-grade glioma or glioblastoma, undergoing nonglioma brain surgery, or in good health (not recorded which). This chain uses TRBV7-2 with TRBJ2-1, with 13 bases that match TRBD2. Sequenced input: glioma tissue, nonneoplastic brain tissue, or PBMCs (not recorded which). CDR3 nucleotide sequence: TGTGCCAGCGCCCCTGGGACTAGCGGGATTCAGCGATTCTTC. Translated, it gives CASAPGTSGIQRFF.